This TCR beta chain was captured by sequencing in a study of CD8 T cells in Susac syndrome. CD8+ and CD4+ T cells from blood underwent TCR beta sequencing. Negative isolation yielded the CD8+ and CD4+ T cells, while FACS enriched the TEMRA cells. The germline CDR1 and CDR2 sequences are KGHDR and SFDVKD. There are 12 residues in the CDR3. V lost 9 bases to trimming and J lost 8 bases, with 12 bases between them. Random hexamers were used to reverse transcribe roughly 0.45 to 1 ug of RNA. In TCRdb, the immunoSEQ multiplex PCR reads were re-called with MiXCR into one record per CDR3 protein. The sample contains 150,000 or so distinct CDR3 sequences, around 90% of which appear only once.

The chain employs TRBV24-1 and TRBJ2-2, with TRBD2 as a possible D gene (5 bases). The sample consisted of CD4+ T cells from PBMCs. This receptor was identified in a human donor in good health. The CDR3 DNA is TGTGCCACCGCAGCAGAGGGAGGGGAGCTGTTTTTT. It specifies CATAAEGGELFF.